These T cell receptor beta chains were read from a single sample in a study of OX40 agonist ivuxolimab in advanced cancers. Using immunoSEQ multiplex PCR, the repertoire was profiled, and TCRdb retains in-frame clones only, with some absent. The sample has around 70,000 clones, around 83% seen once. The sequencing used CD4+ or CD8+ T cells sorted from blood, collected in a trial of the OX40 agonist ivuxolimab. These TCRs come from an adult with an advanced solid tumor such as melanoma, head and neck, liver or kidney cancer. CDR3s include the opening cysteine and the closing phenylalanine or tryptophan. Fields, in order: J gene, D gene, clone size, V gene, CDR3 protein, CDR3 DNA. The D gene is left open where the match is weak. Clone size, where shown, is once, few, many, or a class for clones that have expanded.

>TRBJ2-5|TRBD1|NA|TRBV10-1
CASSEPPGQGSWKTQYF
TGCGCCAGCAGTGAACCTCCGGGACAGGGTAGTTGGAAGACCCAGTACTTC
>TRBJ2-7|NA|NA|TRBV21-1
CASSKGGTGVSYEQYF
TGTGCCAGCAGCAAAGGAGGGACAGGAGTCTCCTACGAGCAGTACTTC
>TRBJ2-3|TRBD1|NA|TRBV27
CASRIQGRIADTQYF
TGTGCCAGCCGCATACAGGGGAGAATCGCAGATACGCAGTATTTT
>TRBJ2-2|NA|NA|TRBV11-2
CASSLDSRDTGELFF
TGTGCCAGCAGCTTAGATTCCAGGGACACCGGGGAGCTGTTTTTT
>TRBJ2-5|NA|NA|TRBV5-4
CASSLDETQYF
TGTGCCAGCAGCCTGGACGAGACCCAGTACTTC
>TRBJ2-5|NA|once|TRBV7-7
CASGGLGETQYF
TGTGCCAGCGGAGGGTTAGGAGAGACCCAGTACTTC
>TRBJ2-3|TRBD2|NA|TRBV7-8
CASSLRVAGTSTDTQYF
TGTGCCAGCAGCTTACGAGTAGCGGGGACTAGCACAGATACGCAGTATTTT
>TRBJ2-7|NA|NA|TRBV7-2
CASSLAHRVSYEQYF
TGTGCCAGCAGCTTAGCGCACAGAGTCTCCTACGAGCAGTACTTC
>TRBJ2-7|TRBD2|NA|TRBV5-1
CASSSTSGSAHEQYF
TGCGCCAGCAGCTCGACTAGCGGGAGCGCCCACGAGCAGTACTTC
>TRBJ2-5|TRBD2|once|TRBV5-4
CAGTSGGRQETQYF
TGTGCCGGGACTTCGGGGGGGCGCCAAGAGACCCAGTACTTC
>TRBJ1-2|TRBD1|NA|TRBV5-4
CASSLAPGQEIYGYTF
TGTGCCAGCAGCTTGGCCCCCGGACAGGAGATCTATGGCTACACCTTC
>TRBJ1-1|NA|NA|TRBV7-2
CASSLRPGTEAFF
TGTGCCAGCAGCTTACGGCCGGGGACTGAAGCTTTCTTT
>TRBJ1-2|NA|once|TRBV5-5
CASSLVGGGYTF
TGTGCCAGCAGCTTGGTCGGGGGAGGCTACACCTTC
>TRBJ2-2|TRBD1|NA|TRBV19
CASSLPQGARGTGELFF
TGTGCCAGTAGTTTACCTCAGGGGGCGCGGGGCACCGGGGAGCTGTTTTTT
>TRBJ2-1|TRBD1|once|TRBV19
CASSFASGTDSSYNEQFF
TGTGCCAGTAGTTTCGCCTCCGGGACAGATAGCTCCTACAATGAGCAGTTCTTC
>TRBJ2-7|NA|NA|TRBV4-3
CASSQVGFHEQYF
TGCGCCAGCAGCCAAGTAGGGTTCCACGAGCAGTACTTC
>TRBJ2-7|NA|NA|TRBV18
CASSPARGPPYEQYF
TGTGCCAGCTCACCGGCGAGAGGACCACCCTACGAGCAGTACTTC
>TRBJ2-7|TRBD1|NA|TRBV19
CASKADRAYEQYF
TGTGCCAGTAAGGCTGACAGGGCGTACGAGCAGTACTTC
>TRBJ2-7|NA|NA|TRBV2
CASSEAVKTWGSSYEQYF
TGTGCCAGCAGTGAAGCCGTAAAGACATGGGGGAGCTCCTACGAGCAGTACTTC
>TRBJ1-2|TRBD1|NA|TRBV18
CASSSMGQGADGYTF
TGTGCCAGCTCATCAATGGGGCAGGGGGCGGATGGCTACACCTTC
>TRBJ2-5|TRBD2|NA|TRBV7-9
CASSHGTSGRETQYF
TGTGCCAGCAGCCATGGGACTAGCGGGAGAGAGACCCAGTACTTC
>TRBJ2-3|NA|NA|TRBV7-3
CASSIPSRTDTQYF
TGTGCCAGCAGCATACCTAGCAGAACAGATACGCAGTATTTT
>TRBJ2-3|NA|NA|TRBV12-5
CASGHQSTGADTQYF
TGTGCTAGTGGTCACCAATCCACTGGGGCAGATACGCAGTATTTT
>TRBJ2-7|NA|once|TRBV10-3
CAISRGTDNYEQYF
TGTGCCATCAGCCGCGGGACGGACAACTACGAGCAGTACTTC
>TRBJ1-4|NA|NA|TRBV5-8
CASSSPFFEKLFF
TGTGCCAGCAGCTCGCCCTTTTTTGAAAAACTGTTTTTT
>TRBJ1-1|NA|NA|TRBV11-2
CASSFTPSRNTEAFF
TGTGCCAGCAGCTTCACCCCATCCAGGAACACTGAAGCTTTCTTT
>TRBJ2-3|TRBD1|NA|TRBV7-2
CASSSGTGGDTQYF
TGTGCCAGCAGTTCAGGGACAGGGGGAGATACGCAGTATTTT
>TRBJ1-4|NA|few|TRBV20-1
CSAPSGEKLFF
TGCAGTGCTCCATCGGGGGAAAAACTGTTTTTT
>TRBJ1-3|TRBD1|NA|TRBV5-1
CASSMGTGQANTIYF
TGCGCCAGCAGCATGGGGACAGGACAGGCAAACACCATATATTTT
>TRBJ1-2|NA|NA|TRBV28
CASSLETGHLSQGYTF
TGTGCCAGCAGTCTTGAAACAGGGCACTTATCGCAGGGCTACACCTTC
>TRBJ2-7|NA|NA|TRBV5-6
CASSLRVSYEQYF
TGTGCCAGCAGCCTTCGGGTCTCCTACGAGCAGTACTTC
>TRBJ2-1|TRBD2|NA|TRBV9
CASRATSGNLYNEQFF
TGTGCCAGCAGGGCAACTAGCGGGAACCTCTACAATGAGCAGTTCTTC
>TRBJ2-2|TRBD1|NA|TRBV7-3
CASSPRTGNTGELFF
TGTGCCAGCAGCCCGAGGACAGGAAACACCGGGGAGCTGTTTTTT
>TRBJ2-1|TRBD1|NA|TRBV6-1
CASSRQGREQFF
TGTGCCAGCAGTAGACAGGGTCGTGAGCAGTTCTTC
>TRBJ2-1|TRBD2|NA|TRBV7-9
CASSLVGREGFEQFF
TGTGCCAGCAGCTTAGTAGGGCGGGAGGGTTTTGAGCAGTTCTTC
>TRBJ2-2|TRBD1|NA|TRBV5-4
CASSFMDRGRAGELFF
TGTGCCAGCAGCTTCATGGACAGGGGGCGGGCCGGGGAGCTGTTTTTT
>TRBJ2-7|NA|NA|TRBV19
CASSMLLSAGSSYEQYF
TGTGCCAGTAGTATGTTACTTTCTGCGGGGAGCTCCTACGAGCAGTACTTC
>TRBJ2-7|TRBD1|few|TRBV7-9
CASSDRGPLEQYF
TGTGCCAGCAGCGACAGGGGCCCCCTCGAGCAGTACTTC
>TRBJ2-7|TRBD1|once|TRBV27
CASSLSASGGYEQYF
TGTGCCAGCAGTTTATCGGCCTCAGGGGGCTACGAGCAGTACTTC
>TRBJ1-2|NA|few|TRBV19
CASTPGTPTNYGYTF
TGTGCCAGTACCCCCGGGACACCAACTAACTATGGCTACACCTTC
>TRBJ1-4|TRBD1|NA|TRBV2
CASSRDRGGKLFF
TGTGCCAGCAGCAGGGACAGGGGTGGAAAACTGTTTTTT
>TRBJ2-3|TRBD2|few|TRBV7-3
CASGSGGTDTQYF
TGTGCCAGCGGAAGCGGGGGCACAGATACGCAGTATTTT
>TRBJ2-5|NA|NA|TRBV25-1
CASSDRGQETQYF
TGTGCCAGCAGTGATCGGGGGCAAGAGACCCAGTACTTC
>TRBJ1-1|NA|few|TRBV10-3
CAIVREAGAGTEAFF
TGTGCCATCGTACGGGAGGCAGGGGCAGGGACTGAAGCTTTCTTT
>TRBJ1-2|NA|NA|TRBV6-5
CASSYPFDDGNYGYTF
TGTGCCAGCAGTTACCCCTTTGATGACGGGAACTATGGCTACACCTTC
>TRBJ2-4|NA|NA|TRBV21-1
CASLSGTAKNIQYF
TGTGCCAGCCTCTCCGGGACAGCCAAAAACATTCAGTACTTC